These 4 T cell receptor beta chains came from one sample sequenced in a study of naive and memory T cell subsets. Study-level results: Naive repertoires, especially CD8, held a few larger clonotypes, possibly memory cells re-expressing CD45RA.

Two oligonucleotides, mixed equimolar, formed the beta constant-region primer covering TRBC1 and TRBC2. Four rounds of PCR amplified the ligated cDNA using nested alpha and beta constant-region primers plus SP2. In TCRdb, the UMI-ligation and nested PCR reads were re-called with MiXCR into one record per CDR3 protein. This table has about 150,000 distinct CDR3 sequences, approximately 22% appearing once. These receptors' antigens are unknown. Sequencing input: naive CD4+ T cells from blood. These receptors originate from a human donor in good health.

The chain is built from TRBV30 and TRBJ2-1; D could derive from TRBD1 or TRBD2 (5 bases each). This CDR3 comprises 11 residues. Per germline, CDR1 GTSNPN and CDR2 SVGIG (reference sequence). Trimming cost V 4 bases and J 8 bases, with 9 bases left between them. This CDR3 reads CAWMVGHEQFF. The CDR3 bases are TGTGCCTGGATGGTGGGACATGAGCAGTTCTTC.

The rearrangement joins TRBV27 to TRBJ2-1; D could derive from TRBD1 or TRBD2 (5 bases each). Trimming removed 4 bases at V and 0 bases at J, with 16 bases between. Germline V gives CDR1 MNHEY, CDR2 SMNVEV (reference sequence). This CDR3 is 17 amino acids long. This CDR3 reads CASSSRPGPSSYNEQFF. The CDR3 coding sequence is TGTGCCAGCAGTTCCCGGCCGGGGCCAAGCTCCTACAATGAGCAGTTCTTC.

The chain links TRBV11-2 to TRBJ2-1, with 7 nucleotides matching TRBD2. Germline lookup yields CDR1 SGHAT and CDR2 FQNNGV. The CDR3 contains 15 residues. The V gene end was trimmed by 5 bases and the J gene end by 3 bases; junction bases not matched to a gene: 7. The CDR3 region is CASSAGTGGYNEQFF. DNA for the CDR3: TGTGCCAGCAGCGCCGGGACGGGAGGCTACAATGAGCAGTTCTTC.

The V gene is TRBV5-1, the J gene TRBJ1-3; no clear D. Per germline, CDR1 SGHRS and CDR2 YFSETQ. The CDR3 loop spans 16 amino acids. V was clipped by 0 bases and J by 0 bases, with 10 bases between them. The CDR3 nucleotides are TGCGCCAGCAGCTTGGGCGGGCCCCGCTCTGGAAACACCATATATTTT. Its protein is CASSLGGPRSGNTIYF.